These 2 T cell receptor beta chains originate from one sample sequenced in a study of radiotherapy plus CTLA-4 blockade in lung cancer. Using immunoSEQ multiplex PCR, the repertoire was profiled, and TCRdb retains in-frame clones only, with some absent. The sample contains tens of thousands of clones, 70% to 85% of which appear only once. Source: peripheral blood, taken from a patient treated with radiotherapy plus ipilimumab. All receptors come from a human donor with non-small cell lung cancer who had a complete response to radiotherapy plus ipilimumab.

This chain connects TRBV18 to TRBJ2-1, with 7 bases identical to TRBD1. CDR1 KGHSH and CDR2 LQKENI come from the germline V gene. With V trimmed by 3 bases and J by 1 base, 3 bases remained unmatched. CDR3 length: 15 amino acids. The CDR3 coding sequence is TGTGCCAGCTCACCGTCCAGGGGGTCCTACAATGAGCAGTTCTTC. Translating it yields CASSPSRGSYNEQFF.

The chain carries TRBV6-5 and TRBJ2-2; D could derive from TRBD1 or TRBD2 (5 bases each). V was clipped by 6 bases and J by 1 base, with 12 bases between them. The CDR3 has 15 amino acids. CDR1 MNHEY and CDR2 SVGAGI come from the germline V gene. In DNA form, the CDR3 reads TGTGCCAGCAGCAGTGGGACCGTGAACACCGGGGAGCTGTTTTTT. Its protein is CASSSGTVNTGELFF.